These 10 T cell receptor beta chains were sequenced from one sample in a study of blood T cell repertoires in COVID-19. Profiling relied on immunoSEQ multiplex PCR, and the TCRdb table lists in-frame clones only, not all of them. The sample has 300,000 to 400,000 clones; 85% to 90% are singletons. Specimen: peripheral blood. These receptors originate from a woman between 65 and 79 years old with COVID-19, enrolled during active disease.

This clone occurred once. The genes are TRBV2 and TRBJ1-4, with 9 bases lining up with TRBD1. J gave up 6 bases and V 2 bases, and 1 base lay outside the gene matches. CDR3 length equals 14 residues. Germline CDR1 is SNHLY and CDR2 is FYNNEI. This CDR3 is CASSEWTGDEKLFF. In DNA, the CDR3 is TGTGCCAGCAGTGAATGGACAGGGGATGAAAAACTGTTTTTT. The full variable domain, rest sourced from reference TRBV2 and TRBJ1-4, is EPEVTQTPSHQVTQMGQEVILRCVPISNHLYFYWYRQILGQKVEFLVSFYNNEISEKSEIFDDQFSVERPDGSNFTLKIRSTKLEDSAMYFCASSEWTGDEKLFFGSGTQLSVL.

Only one count was recorded for this clone. The rearrangement links TRBV27 to TRBJ1-2; 9 bases are a match to TRBD1. This CDR3 has 13 amino acids. J gave up 4 bases and V 8 bases, and 5 bases lay outside the gene matches. Per the germline V gene, CDR1 is MNHEY and CDR2 is SMNVEV (reference sequence). In DNA form, the CDR3 reads TGTGCCAGCGGGGACAGGGTTTCCTATGGCTACACCTTC. This encodes CASGDRVSYGYTF.

This chain connects TRBV5-1 to TRBJ1-1; D is perhaps TRBD1 (5 bases). This CDR3 contains 14 residues. Germline V lookup: CDR1 SGHRS, CDR2 YFSETQ. Trimming shortened V by 2 bases and J by 1 base, and 9 bases separated the two germline ends. CDR3 sequence: CASSLTTENTEAFF. CDR3 DNA sequence: TGCGCCAGCAGCTTAACGACAGAGAACACTGAAGCTTTCTTT.

The chain employs TRBV19 and TRBJ1-2; 7 bases align to TRBD1. CDR3 length: 14 residues. The V segment lost 6 bases and the J segment 7 bases; nucleotides outside the gene matches: 11. The germline gives CDR1 LNHDA, CDR2 SQIVND (reference sequence). The CDR3 DNA is TGTGCCAGTAGGTTTCGACAGGGTGATACTGGCTACACCTTC. Amino acids: CASRFRQGDTGYTF.

V is TRBV6-5 and J is TRBJ2-7, with D possibly TRBD2 on 5 matching bases. The germline V and J ends were trimmed by 6 bases and 2 bases, with 14 bases remaining between them. The CDR3 runs 14 residues. The germline V gene encodes CDR1 MNHEY and CDR2 SVGAGI. The CDR3 DNA reads TGTGCCAGCAGGGACTCCGACGGTCCCTACGAGCAGTACTTC. Protein sequence: CASRDSDGPYEQYF.

The chain carries TRBV10-2 and TRBJ2-1; TRBD2 matches 9 bases. The germline V gene has CDR1 WSHSY and CDR2 SAAADI. J lost 3 bases, V lost 7 bases, and 10 bases had no gene match. This CDR3 has 16 residues. The CDR3 loop is CASKKTAGGSYNEQFF. As DNA, the CDR3 is TGCGCCAGCAAGAAAACAGCGGGGGGAAGCTACAATGAGCAGTTCTTC.

The chain couples TRBV15 to TRBJ2-4, with D maybe TRBD2 (6 bases). The germline V gene has CDR1 LNHNV and CDR2 YYDKDF (reference sequence). There are 12 residues in the CDR3. Trimming cost V 0 bases and J 15 bases, with 12 bases left between them. The CDR3 DNA is TGTGCCACCAGCAGAGATCGAAGACTAGGGTACTTC. As protein: CATSRDRRLGYF.

The CDR3 DNA is TGTGCCACCAGCAGCGGGGGGGCCGGAGAGACCCAGTACTTC. It yields the protein CATSSGGAGETQYF. V usage is TRBV24-1 and J usage is TRBJ2-5; 10 nucleotides line up with TRBD2. V lost 7 bases and J lost 4; bases outside the gene matches: 5. The CDR3 is made up of 14 amino acids. Germline V gene sequence: CDR1 KGHDR, CDR2 SFDVKD.

The gene calls are TRBV2 and TRBJ2-3; D might be TRBD2 (6 bases). V lost 7 bases, J lost 7 bases, and 9 bases lay in between. Germline V CDR1 and CDR2: SNHLY, FYNNEI. The CDR3 length is 11 residues. The CDR3 loop is CASMEGYTQYF. CDR3 in DNA: TGTGCCAGCATGGAGGGATATACGCAGTATTTT. Complete variable domain (other parts from reference TRBV2 and TRBJ2-3): EPEVTQTPSHQVTQMGQEVILRCVPISNHLYFYWYRQILGQKVEFLVSFYNNEISEKSEIFDDQFSVERPDGSNFTLKIRSTKLEDSAMYFCASMEGYTQYFGPGTRLTVL.

This clone is a singleton in its sample. The genes are TRBV30 and TRBJ2-3; no reliable D call. CDR1 is GTSNPN, CDR2 SVGIG, per germline (reference sequence). The germline V and J ends were trimmed by 8 bases and 4 bases, with 10 bases remaining between them. The CDR3 totals 11 residues. The DNA for the CDR3 is TGTGCCCGCCAGACATCAGATACGCAGTATTTT. Translation: CARQTSDTQYF. The full variable domain, rest sourced from reference TRBV30 and TRBJ2-3, is SQTIHQWPATLVQPVGSPLSLECTVEGTSNPNLYWYRQAAGRGLQLLFYSVGIGQISSEVPQNLSASRPQDRQFILSSKKLLLSDSGFYLCARQTSDTQYFGPGTRLTVL.